This TCR beta chain was sequenced during a study of OX40 agonist ivuxolimab in advanced cancers. For the study at large: Ivuxolimab is a fully human IgG2 antibody that activates OX40 (CD134). The eligibility criteria allowed prior anti-PD-1, anti-PD-L1 or anti-CTLA-4 therapy, and approximately 40% had some. Broader study findings: Expanded peripheral T-cell antigen specificity went undetermined. Circulating CD4+ and CD8+ T cells showed clonal expansion by week 6 at 0.1 to 3.0 mg/kg.

Of note for this clone: Its matching antigen is unknown.

This CDR3 contains 15 residues. Germline CDR1 KGHSH, CDR2 LQKENI. Trimming left V 2 bases short and J 4 bases short, with 11 bases between. The table came from immunoSEQ multiplex PCR; TCRdb's copy has only in-frame clones and leaves some out. Found here are about 74,000 clones, 86% of them singletons; the top ten hold approximately 7%. The clonotype was recovered from an adult with an advanced solid tumor such as melanoma, head and neck, liver or kidney cancer. Sequenced here: CD4+ or CD8+ T cells sorted from blood, sampled in a trial of the OX40 agonist ivuxolimab. The chain recombines TRBV18 with TRBJ1-4; D gene ambiguous. The CDR3 bases are TGTGCCAGCTCACCAGGACGGTCTAATAATGAAAAACTGTTTTTT. Translated: CASSPGRSNNEKLFF.